This TCR beta chain was profiled in a study of CD8 T cells in ankylosing spondylitis. Germline V gene sequence: CDR1 SGHRS, CDR2 YFSETQ. Trimming shortened V by 4 bases and J by 4 bases, and 14 bases separated the two germline ends. The CDR3 extends over 14 amino acids. Study-level results: Reports say disease-linked clones showed up significantly more in matched ankylosing spondylitis synovial fluid. One TCR beta motif, made up of under ten highly homologous variants, appeared characteristic of ankylosing spondylitis blood.

This clonotype was recorded many times. Its antigen is not known. TCRdb itself ran the 5' RACE reads through MiXCR, one entry per CDR3 protein. In the table there are roughly 490,000 distinct CDR3 sequences, approximately 5% of which are singletons. This chain uses TRBV5-1 with TRBJ2-5; a weak D match, TRBD2 (5 bases). This sequence originates from a male donor with ankylosing spondylitis. Sequencing was carried out using blood, either unsorted or a sorted T cell fraction (not recorded which). The DNA for the CDR3 is TGCGCCAGCAGCCCCACTAGAGTCCGAGAGACCCAGTACTTC. It encodes CASSPTRVRETQYF.